A selection of T cell receptor beta chains follows, all from one sample in a study of T cells in Graves' hyperthyroidism and ophthalmopathy. TCRdb re-derived calls from the multiplex PCR reads in MiXCR, one entry per CDR3 protein. This sample carries 500,000 to 600,000 distinct CDR3 sequences, about 20% of them seen once, and the ten largest clones take 40% to 50%. Material: blood. The receptor set was obtained from a middle-aged man with Graves' ophthalmopathy. CDR3s include the opening cysteine and the closing phenylalanine or tryptophan. D genes are given only for firm matches. Rows give clone size only sometimes, using once, few, many, or a class for an expanded clone.

cdr3_length j_call clone_size d_call v_call cdr3_nt cdr3_aa
15 TRBJ2-7 many TRBD1 TRBV12-5 TGTGCTAGTGGTCAGGGACAGGGGCTATCCTACGAGCAGTACTTC CASGQGQGLSYEQYF
14 TRBJ1-5 many TRBD1 TRBV7-2 TGTGCCAGCAGCTCACAGGGGGATCGTCAGCCCCAGCATTTT CASSSQGDRQPQHF
14 TRBJ2-7 many . TRBV6-1 TGTGCCAGCAGTTCCGGGACGGCAACCTACGAGCAGTACTTC CASSSGTATYEQYF
14 TRBJ2-2 few . TRBV20-1 TGCAGTGCTAGAGTCCAGACGAACACCGGGGAGCTGTTTTTT CSARVQTNTGELFF
15 TRBJ2-2 . . TRBV7-3 TGTGCCAGCAGCTTATCCGGGGGAGTCTCCGGGGAGCTGTTTTTT CASSLSGGVSGELFF
13 TRBJ2-7 . . TRBV20-1 TGCAGTGCCTCAGAGGGCACTCCGAGGGAGCAGTACTTC CSASEGTPREQYF
14 TRBJ2-3 . . TRBV19 TGTGCCAGTGGGCGGACAACAAGCACAGATACGCAGTATTTT CASGRTTSTDTQYF
14 TRBJ1-2 . TRBD1 TRBV5-1 TGCGCCAGCAGCTTGGACAGGGGGACAGATGGCTACACCTTC CASSLDRGTDGYTF
14 TRBJ2-7 few TRBD2 TRBV4-2 TGTGCCAGCAGAAGCGGGAGGGGAACCCACGAGCAGTACTTC CASRSGRGTHEQYF
12 TRBJ2-7 . . TRBV20-1 TGCAGTGCCCCTACAGGGAGTAACGAGCAGTACTTC CSAPTGSNEQYF
16 TRBJ2-2 . . TRBV20-1 TGCAGTGCTAGAGACAGGGGCAGGGAGGACACCGGGGAGCTGTTTTTT CSARDRGREDTGELFF
15 TRBJ1-2 . . TRBV7-9 TGTGCCAGCAGCCCTTTCGGACAGCCCAACTATGGCTACACCTTC CASSPFGQPNYGYTF
15 TRBJ2-5 many TRBD2 TRBV7-8 TGTGCCAGCACACAAGGACTAGCGGTACAAGAGACCCAGTACTTC CASTQGLAVQETQYF
18 TRBJ2-3 . . TRBV20-1 TGCAGTGCTAGAAAGGGGACTCAGGGTATGGGAAAAACAGATACGCAGTATTTT CSARKGTQGMGKTDTQYF
14 TRBJ1-2 . . TRBV3-1 TGTGCCAGCAGCCATCGACGGCAGATCTATGGCTACACCTTC CASSHRRQIYGYTF
13 TRBJ1-4 . . TRBV6-1 TGTGCCGTGGGGGGCCGGCGTAATGAAAAACTGTTTTTT CAVGGRRNEKLFF
12 TRBJ1-1 . . TRBV28 TGTGCCACCTCAGTTTCCAGGGAATTGACTTTCTTT CATSVSRELTFF
16 TRBJ2-1 . . TRBV12-3/TRBV12-4 TGTGCCAGCAGTTTAGAACGGAGCAGCTCCTACAATGAGCAGTTCTTC CASSLERSSSYNEQFF
14 TRBJ2-7 . . TRBV4-2 TGTGCCAGCAGCCAATCGCCGGGAGCCTACGAGCAGTACTTC CASSQSPGAYEQYF
15 TRBJ2-1 many TRBD2 TRBV7-3 TGTGCCAGCAGCTTAAATGGACTAGCATACAATGAGCAGTTCTTC CASSLNGLAYNEQFF
12 TRBJ2-1 few . TRBV2 TGTGCCAGCGGAAACCTGGGGGATGAGCAGTTCTTC CASGNLGDEQFF
14 TRBJ2-1 . . TRBV5-1 TGCGCCAGCAGTCTATCGCAGGGTTTTGATGAGCAGTTCTTC CASSLSQGFDEQFF
16 TRBJ2-7 . . TRBV24-1 TGTGCCACCAGTGACCCAGGCACAGGGTTTCCCGGCGAGCAGTACTTC CATSDPGTGFPGEQYF
15 TRBJ2-1 many TRBD2 TRBV20-1 TGCAGTGCTAGGGGACTAGCGGAGACCTACAATGAGCAGTTCTTC CSARGLAETYNEQFF
14 TRBJ2-7 many . TRBV3-1 TGTGCCAGCAGCCAAGATCCTACCTCCTACGAGCAGTACTTC CASSQDPTSYEQYF
14 TRBJ2-7 many . TRBV20-1 TGCAGTGCTAGAGAGGGACGGGAACCCTACGAGCAGTACTTC CSAREGREPYEQYF
16 TRBJ2-3 many TRBD2 TRBV18 TGTGCCAGCTCACCACCACTAGCGGGGGGCGCAGATACGCAGTATTTT CASSPPLAGGADTQYF
17 TRBJ1-5 . . TRBV6-1 TGTGCCAGCAACCCCCCCGCGGGGGACCAAGGCAATCAGCCCCAGCATTTT CASNPPAGDQGNQPQHF
16 TRBJ1-2 . . TRBV5-5 TGTGCCAGCAGCTTGGGTCTTCCACAGGGTTTAGGCGGCTACACCTTC CASSLGLPQGLGGYTF
13 TRBJ2-3 . . TRBV5-1 TGCGCCAGCAGCCAGAGGCAACAAGATACGCAGTATTTT CASSQRQQDTQYF
15 TRBJ2-3 many . TRBV3-1 TGTGCCAGCAGCCAAGCCAGGGGTTTTCTACATACGCAGTATTTT CASSQARGFLHTQYF
17 TRBJ2-2 few TRBD1 TRBV28 TGTGCCAGCAGTCCAGGGGACAGGGGGCAAGCCACCGGGGAGCTGTTTTTT CASSPGDRGQATGELFF
17 TRBJ1-2 many TRBD1 TRBV3-1 TGTGCCAGCAGCCAAGGGACAGGGAGCCCACGCTCCTATGGCTACACCTTC CASSQGTGSPRSYGYTF
15 TRBJ1-4 . TRBD1 TRBV27 TGTGCCAGCAGTCTTTCGACAGGGAGGAACGAAAAACTGTTTTTT CASSLSTGRNEKLFF
14 TRBJ2-7 . TRBD2 TRBV5-6 TGTGCCAGCAGCTTGGGAACTAGCGCCTACGAGCAGTACTTC CASSLGTSAYEQYF
15 TRBJ2-1 many . TRBV7-8 TGTGCCAGCAGCTTAGGTTGGGACCAATACAATGAGCAGTTCTTC CASSLGWDQYNEQFF
15 TRBJ2-3 many . TRBV6-1 TGTGCCAGCAGTGAACGACGGAGTAGCACAGATACGCAGTATTTT CASSERRSSTDTQYF
19 TRBJ2-4 many TRBD2 TRBV28 TGTGCCAGCAGCCCACGACTAGCGGTAAACCCGCTAGCCAAAAACATTCAGTACTTC CASSPRLAVNPLAKNIQYF
14 TRBJ1-1 . TRBD1 TRBV6-1 TGTGCCAGCACCCTATCCGGGACAGGGACTGAAGCTTTCTTT CASTLSGTGTEAFF
13 TRBJ1-1 many TRBD1 TRBV2 TGTGCCAGCAGCCGACAGCAGGGGGCCAGTGCTTTCTTT CASSRQQGASAFF
13 TRBJ1-1 few . TRBV29-1 TGCAGCGTTGATGGGGGGCGGGGAACTGAAGCTTTCTTT CSVDGGRGTEAFF
13 TRBJ1-1 many . TRBV28 TGTGCCAGCAGTCCGATAGGGGACACTGAAGCTTTCTTT CASSPIGDTEAFF